Listed below are T cell receptor beta chains from one sample, sequenced in a study of vaccination effects on CD4 cells after COVID-19. Sequencing was performed with immunoSEQ multiplex PCR; in TCRdb, only in-frame clones are kept and a portion is missing. The table lists tens of thousands of clones, about 80% of them singletons. These receptors' targets are unknown. This specimen was CD4+ T cells from PBMCs cultured with HCoV-OC43 spike peptides, taken after COVID-19 vaccination. These receptors all stem from a human donor who received a COVID-19 vaccine. Both conserved end residues are part of each CDR3. A D gene is named only where the DNA matches it firmly. Not every row has a clone size; where given, it reads once, few, many or a size class.

D gene	V gene	J gene	clone size	CDR3 length	CDR3 protein	CDR3 DNA
NA	TRBV7-3	TRBJ2-1	once	14	CASSLTGTYNEQFF	TGTGCCAGCAGCTTGACAGGAACCTACAATGAGCAGTTCTTC
TRBD1	TRBV29-1	TRBJ2-5	NA	14	CSAAGRGREETQYF	TGCAGCGCCGCCGGCAGGGGGCGCGAGGAGACCCAGTACTTC
TRBD1	TRBV2	TRBJ2-5	NA	14	CASRPGQGGETQYF	TGTGCCAGCAGACCGGGACAGGGTGGCGAGACCCAGTACTTC
NA	TRBV27	TRBJ2-5	NA	13	CASSLRRGETQYF	TGTGCCAGCAGTTTAAGGCGAGGTGAGACCCAGTACTTC
TRBD2	TRBV2	TRBJ2-1	NA	15	CASSPGTSGYNEQFF	TGTGCCAGCAGTCCCGGGACTAGCGGATACAATGAGCAGTTCTTC
NA	TRBV5-1	TRBJ1-1	NA	14	CASSLAGKNTEAFF	TGCGCCAGCAGCTTGGCAGGGAAGAACACTGAAGCTTTCTTT
NA	TRBV18	TRBJ1-3	NA	13	CASSQGGGNTIYF	TGTGCCAGCTCACAGGGTGGAGGAAACACCATATATTTT
NA	TRBV10-1	TRBJ1-3	once	14	CASRAGTVGNTIYF	TGCGCCAGCAGGGCCGGGACGGTAGGAAACACCATATATTTT
NA	TRBV6-6	TRBJ1-3	NA	15	CASSYQGSVANTIYF	TGTGCCAGCAGTTACCAGGGGAGTGTGGCAAACACCATATATTTT
NA	TRBV9	TRBJ1-3	few	14	CASRVDLSGNTIYF	TGTGCCAGCAGGGTTGATCTCTCTGGAAACACCATATATTTT
NA	TRBV4-3	TRBJ1-2	once	16	CASSQDAAASGYGYTF	TGCGCCAGCAGCCAAGATGCGGCAGCCTCGGGCTATGGCTACACCTTC
TRBD1	TRBV2	TRBJ1-4	NA	15	CASSNWDSRREKLFF	TGTGCCAGCAGTAACTGGGACAGTCGACGGGAAAAACTGTTTTTT
NA	TRBV6-5	TRBJ1-1	NA	10	CATIWIEAFF	TGTGCCACAATATGGATTGAAGCTTTCTTT
NA	TRBV19	TRBJ1-2	NA	14	CASNKERTDYGYTF	TGTGCCAGTAATAAGGAAAGGACAGACTATGGCTACACCTTC
NA	TRBV7-9	TRBJ1-6	NA	13	CASSFLIGAPLHF	TGTGCCAGCAGCTTTCTAATCGGTGCACCCCTCCACTTT
NA	TRBV5-1	TRBJ2-3	once	15	CASSSRGHNTDTQYF	TGCGCCAGCAGCTCTCGGGGACATAACACAGATACGCAGTATTTT
NA	TRBV5-4	TRBJ2-5	NA	14	CASSLITEGETQYF	TGTGCCAGCAGCTTGATTACGGAGGGGGAGACCCAGTACTTC
NA	TRBV3-1/TRBV3-2	TRBJ1-2	NA	12	CASSQDSRGYTF	TGTGCCAGCAGCCAAGACTCGCGGGGCTACACCTTC
TRBD1	TRBV12-3/TRBV12-4	TRBJ2-1	few	13	CASSKTGGNEQFF	TGTGCCAGCAGTAAGACAGGGGGGAATGAGCAGTTCTTC
NA	TRBV6-5	TRBJ1-2	NA	14	CASKLTAMPYGYTF	TGTGCCAGCAAACTTACAGCTATGCCCTATGGCTACACCTTC
NA	TRBV18	TRBJ2-1	NA	15	CAGGEQGFTYNEQFF	TGTGCCGGAGGCGAGCAGGGCTTCACCTACAATGAGCAGTTCTTC
TRBD2	TRBV5-1	TRBJ2-5	NA	16	CASRTAGAGGQETQYF	TGCGCCAGCAGGACAGCGGGAGCGGGGGGGCAAGAGACCCAGTACTTC
NA	TRBV30	TRBJ2-5	NA	14	CAWSQGPSSETQYF	TGTGCCTGGAGCCAGGGGCCGAGTTCGGAGACCCAGTACTTC
NA	TRBV2	TRBJ2-1	few	13	CASSEDSYNEQFF	TGTGCCAGCAGTGAAGACAGTTACAATGAGCAGTTCTTC
NA	TRBV3-1/TRBV3-2	TRBJ2-2	few	14	CASSRNLNTGELFF	TGTGCCAGCAGCCGGAACCTGAACACCGGGGAGCTGTTTTTT
TRBD2	TRBV18	TRBJ2-5	once	16	CASSPLRTSGEETQYF	TGTGCCAGCTCACCCCTCCGGACTAGCGGGGAAGAGACCCAGTACTTC
TRBD2	TRBV27	TRBJ2-3	NA	14	CASSQGLRTDTQYF	TGTGCCAGCAGCCAGGGACTACGCACAGATACGCAGTATTTT
NA	TRBV5-8	TRBJ1-5	NA	16	CASIDRRGGSNQPQHF	TGTGCCAGCATCGATCGTAGGGGAGGGAGCAATCAGCCCCAGCATTTT
NA	TRBV5-1	TRBJ1-4	NA	14	CASSPVREAEKLFF	TGCGCCAGCAGCCCTGTAAGGGAAGCTGAAAAACTGTTTTTT
NA	TRBV6-5	TRBJ2-2	NA	14	CASSVDGGPGELFF	TGTGCCAGCAGCGTGGACGGAGGGCCCGGGGAGCTGTTTTTT
TRBD1	TRBV27	TRBJ1-2	few	12	CATRGFDYGYTF	TGTGCCACCAGGGGGTTCGACTATGGCTACACCTTC
NA	TRBV9	TRBJ1-2	NA	15	CASSVDGAYGYGYTF	TGTGCCAGCAGCGTAGATGGGGCTTACGGCTATGGCTACACCTTC
TRBD1	TRBV6-6	TRBJ1-1	few	14	CASSYGTANTEAFF	TGTGCCAGCAGTTACGGGACAGCTAACACTGAAGCTTTCTTT
TRBD1	TRBV9	TRBJ2-6	NA	17	CASSVRDRISGANVLTF	TGTGCCAGCAGCGTCCGGGACAGGATCTCTGGGGCCAACGTCCTGACTTTC
NA	TRBV6-5	TRBJ1-6	NA	14	CASRTTNYNSPLHF	TGTGCCAGCCGGACAACTAATTATAATTCACCCCTCCACTTT
NA	TRBV7-9	TRBJ2-1	NA	12	CASSPRDGEQFF	TGTGCCAGCAGCCCCAGGGATGGTGAGCAGTTCTTC
NA	TRBV12-3/TRBV12-4	TRBJ1-4	NA	13	CASRTTVGEKLFF	TGTGCCAGCAGGACAACAGTGGGTGAAAAACTGTTTTTT
NA	TRBV9	TRBJ1-1	NA	12	CASGGGRAEAFF	TGTGCCAGCGGGGGGGGCCGGGCTGAAGCTTTCTTT
NA	TRBV7-3	TRBJ2-3	NA	15	CASSLRGDNTDTQYF	TGTGCCAGCAGCTTAAGGGGGGATAACACAGATACGCAGTATTTT
TRBD1	TRBV28	TRBJ1-2	NA	14	CASINRDRVYGYTF	TGTGCCAGCATCAACCGGGACAGGGTCTATGGCTACACCTTC
NA	TRBV10-3	TRBJ1-3	NA	15	CAISESGVSGNTIYF	TGTGCCATCAGTGAGTCGGGTGTCTCTGGAAACACCATATATTTT
NA	TRBV5-5	TRBJ2-4	NA	15	CASSLIPGGANIQYF	TGTGCCAGCAGCTTGATACCGGGCGGGGCAAACATTCAGTACTTC
TRBD1	TRBV6-1	TRBJ1-2	NA	15	CASSEGGQPDYGYTF	TGTGCCAGCAGTGAGGGGGGACAGCCTGACTATGGCTACACCTTC
TRBD1	TRBV30	TRBJ1-2	few	15	CAWSAGATGERGYTF	TGTGCCTGGAGTGCAGGGGCGACAGGGGAGCGTGGCTACACCTTC
TRBD1	TRBV5-5	TRBJ1-6	NA	16	CASSQGGVTTGSPLHF	TGTGCCAGCAGCCAGGGGGGAGTTACGACCGGTTCACCCCTCCACTTT
NA	TRBV9	TRBJ2-1	NA	16	CASSPKGGRTYNEQFF	TGTGCCAGCAGCCCTAAGGGGGGACGTACCTACAATGAGCAGTTCTTC
TRBD2	TRBV3-1/TRBV3-2	TRBJ2-5	NA	18	CASSLSRGGQGEGETQYF	TGTGCCAGCAGCCTCTCGAGGGGAGGGCAGGGAGAAGGAGAGACCCAGTACTTC
TRBD1	TRBV7-3	TRBJ2-6	once	18	CASSPQGQGASGANVLTF	TGTGCCAGCAGCCCCCAAGGACAGGGGGCTTCCGGGGCCAACGTCCTGACTTTC
NA	TRBV2	TRBJ2-2	NA	16	CASRRSAGTNTGELFF	TGTGCCAGCAGGAGGTCGGCAGGAACGAACACCGGGGAGCTGTTTTTT
TRBD1	TRBV6-5	TRBJ1-2	NA	12	CASQGGNYGYTF	TGTGCCAGCCAGGGGGGAAACTATGGCTACACCTTC
TRBD1	TRBV3-1/TRBV3-2	TRBJ2-5	NA	16	CASTLRTGTGKETQYF	TGTGCCAGCACCCTGAGGACAGGGACAGGAAAAGAGACCCAGTACTTC
TRBD1	TRBV19	TRBJ1-5	NA	15	CASSQGQASNQPQHF	TGTGCCAGTAGTCAGGGACAGGCGAGCAATCAGCCCCAGCATTTT